This T cell receptor (beta chain) was recorded in a study of beta chain features in type 1 diabetes. Broader study findings: In the patient group, naive, central memory and Treg TCRB repertoires seemed more alike than in the healthy donor group. Sequencing of cDNA might inflate the share of cells that strongly express TCR.

The whole isolated RNA underwent reverse transcription, so sequencing captured expressed TCRB transcripts. Clones were sequenced by immunoSEQ multiplex PCR, and TCRdb holds only the in-frame ones, with some missing. Among around 170,000 clones, less than 9.5% were seen once, and the ten largest hold 2.3%. Trimming stripped 4 bases from V and 0 bases from J, with 6 bases between. Germline V gene sequence: CDR1 SQVTM, CDR2 ANQGSEA. This CDR3 is built from 12 residues. Of note for this clone: Its antigen is not known.

The clonotype comes from a woman between 18 and 29 years old in good health. V gene TRBV29-1 combines with J gene TRBJ1-2, with no clear D. Material: central memory CD4+ T cells from blood. The CDR3 here is CSVGQANYGYTF. The CDR3 DNA sequence: TGCAGCGTTGGTCAGGCTAACTATGGCTACACCTTC.